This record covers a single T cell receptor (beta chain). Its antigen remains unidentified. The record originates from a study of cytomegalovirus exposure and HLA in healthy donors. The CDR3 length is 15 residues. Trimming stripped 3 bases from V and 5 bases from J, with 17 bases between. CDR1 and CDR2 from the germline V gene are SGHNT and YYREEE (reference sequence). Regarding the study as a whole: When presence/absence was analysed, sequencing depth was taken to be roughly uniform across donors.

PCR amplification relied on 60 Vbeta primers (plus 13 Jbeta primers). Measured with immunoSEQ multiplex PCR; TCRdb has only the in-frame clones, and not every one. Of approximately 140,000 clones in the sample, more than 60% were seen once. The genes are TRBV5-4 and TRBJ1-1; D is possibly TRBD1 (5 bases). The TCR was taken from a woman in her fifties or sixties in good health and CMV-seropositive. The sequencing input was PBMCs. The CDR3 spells CASSSPGRVRTEAFF. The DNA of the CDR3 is TGTGCCAGCAGCTCTCCCGGCAGGGTCAGGACTGAAGCTTTCTTT.